The next 25 T cell receptor beta chains were all read from a single sample in a study of T cell responses to AZD1222 COVID-19 vaccine (dated by TCRdb to about 2021). The time point label here, explained by the study, means: baseline before first vaccination. Reading the label with the study, this specimen's treatment or condition is: meningococcal conjugate vaccine given as trial control. To prepare the library, the immunoSEQ multiplex PCR assay was applied. This immuneACCESS table, as held by TCRdb, lists in-frame sequences with V and J called but not all clones. Of the missing ones, under half trace to an unresolved V gene in checked studies; the others have no known cause. This sample has 140,000 to 150,000 clones in its table, and 75% to 85% of those were observed once. 4.1% of the sample comes from the top ten. The specimen comprised peripheral blood, sampled on day 0 of MenACWY control vaccination. The receptors were sampled from an adult in good health.

The chain recombines TRBV7-2 with TRBJ1-2, with D possibly matching TRBD1 (5 bases). V shed 2 bases and J shed 5 bases, with 6 bases lying between them. Germline V gene sequence: CDR1 SGHTA, CDR2 FQGNSA. The length of the CDR3 is 12 residues. CDR3 region: CASSLRGYGYTF. CDR3 sequence (DNA): TGTGCCAGCAGCTTAAGGGGTTATGGCTACACCTTC.

The chain links TRBV3-1 (or the pseudogene TRBV3-2) to TRBJ2-3; D gene ambiguous. Germline loops: CDR1 LGHDT, CDR2 YNNKEL (reference sequence). CDR3 length: 15 amino acids. V lost 4 bases to trimming and J lost 3 bases, with 14 bases between them. As DNA, the CDR3 is TGTGCCAGCAGCCTGACGGGTGGCGTTACAGATACGCAGTATTTT. Its translation: CASSLTGGVTDTQYF.

This clone has a count of ten or more. V gene TRBV5-1 combines with J gene TRBJ2-1; D might be TRBD1 or TRBD2, each matching 6 bases. Germline V lookup: CDR1 SGHRS, CDR2 YFSETQ. CDR3 length: 16 residues. V lost 7 bases and J 0 bases, leaving 17 bases between the germline ends. CDR3 DNA: TGCGCCAGCTCGCGAGGGGGGATCGGCTCCTACAATGAGCAGTTCTTC. It is translated as CASSRGGIGSYNEQFF.

V and J are TRBV7-2 and TRBJ1-1; no clear D. The CDR3 is made up of 16 amino acids. V was trimmed by 5 bases and J by 0 bases, leaving 16 bases between them. Germline loops: CDR1 SGHTA, CDR2 FQGNSA. The CDR3 loop is CASSTSLAQMNTEAFF. CDR3 coding DNA: TGTGCCAGCAGCACCTCCTTGGCCCAGATGAACACTGAAGCTTTCTTT.

This clone was seen a single time. The chain carries TRBV4-1 and TRBJ1-6; maybe TRBD1 (6 bases). The CDR3 sequence is 16 residues long. Germline V gene sequence: CDR1 MGHRA, CDR2 YSYEKL. Trimming removed 0 bases from V and 7 bases from J, with 13 bases in between. This chain's CDR3 is CASSQDTNRVNSPLHF. CDR3 DNA sequence: TGCGCCAGCAGCCAAGATACGAACAGGGTAAATTCACCCCTCCACTTT.

The V call is TRBV25-1, the J call TRBJ1-2; possible D gene TRBD1, 6 bases. Germline CDR1 is MGHDK and CDR2 is SYGVNS. Trimming stripped 3 bases from V and 6 bases from J, with 14 bases between. The CDR3 extends over 14 amino acids. The CDR3 nucleotides read TGTGCCAGCAGTGATGGACAGCCCGCCCATGGCTACACCTTC. It translates to CASSDGQPAHGYTF.

This chain uses TRBV19 with TRBJ2-5, with a weak D call TRBD2 (6 bases). The germline gives CDR1 LNHDA, CDR2 SQIVND (reference sequence). Deletions cut 5 bases from V and 5 bases from J, with 18 bases between. This CDR3 has 15 residues. As DNA, the CDR3 is TGTGCCAGTAGTTGGGGACTGAATTCAAGGGAGACCCAGTACTTC. Protein sequence: CASSWGLNSRETQYF.

The V and J genes are TRBV7-7 and TRBJ2-2, with D perhaps matching TRBD2 (5 bases). Germline CDR1 and CDR2: SSHAT and FNYEAQ (reference sequence). This CDR3 has 16 residues. With 5 bases removed from V and 1 base from J, the gap between germline ends came to 14 bases. CDR3 in DNA: TGTGCCAGCAGCCCCGGGATATTTGGGAACACCGGGGAGCTGTTTTTT. It encodes CASSPGIFGNTGELFF.

The gene calls are TRBV2 and TRBJ2-3; 7 nucleotides agree with TRBD2. Losses at the gene ends were 8 bases for V and 6 bases for J; bases not matched to a gene: 11. Germline CDR1 reads SNHLY; CDR2 reads FYNNEI. There are 14 residues in the CDR3. CDR3 amino acids: CASLLAERGDTQYF. Written as DNA, the CDR3 is TGTGCCAGCCTCCTAGCGGAAAGAGGGGATACGCAGTATTTT.

The rearrangement links TRBV19 to TRBJ1-6; D uncertain. The CDR3 runs to 15 residues. Germline CDR1 LNHDA, CDR2 SQIVND (reference sequence). V was trimmed by 8 bases and J by 0 bases, leaving 11 bases between them. The CDR3 reads CASAPSSSYNSPLHF. The DNA for the CDR3 is TGTGCCAGTGCTCCATCAAGCTCCTATAATTCACCCCTCCACTTT.

The J gene is TRBJ2-7, the V gene TRBV6-5; D gene ambiguous. The germline V gene has CDR1 MNHEY and CDR2 SVGAGI. This CDR3 has 16 amino acids. With 0 bases removed from V and 3 bases from J, the gap between germline ends came to 15 bases. CDR3 bases: TGTGCCAGCAGTTACTCGAAGGGAACAGTCCACTACGAGCAGTACTTC. The encoded protein is CASSYSKGTVHYEQYF.

About this clone: Other DNA variants within this sample encode the same CDR3. The V call is TRBV11-2, the J call TRBJ1-1; 7 positions agree with TRBD1. V gave up 1 base and J gave up 0 bases; unmatched junction bases: 2. The CDR3 spans 15 residues. The germline CDR1 and CDR2 sequences are SGHAT and FQNNGV. The CDR3 here is CASSLAQGLNTEAFF. DNA for the CDR3: TGTGCCAGCAGCTTAGCACAGGGGCTGAACACTGAAGCTTTCTTT.

The rearrangement joins TRBV2 to TRBJ1-3; TRBD1 might be the D (6 bases). In germline, CDR1 is SNHLY, CDR2 FYNNEI. V was pared by 3 bases and J by 3 bases, with 21 bases between. The CDR3 contains 18 residues. CDR3 sequence (DNA): TGTGCCAGCAGTGAGGGGGCCGGAGGTTCGGAGGTTGGAAACACCATATATTTT. Translating gives CASSEGAGGSEVGNTIYF. The complete variable domain, with remaining parts taken from reference TRBV2 and TRBJ1-3, reads EPEVTQTPSHQVTQMGQEVILRCVPISNHLYFYWYRQILGQKVEFLVSFYNNEISEKSEIFDDQFSVERPDGSNFTLKIRSTKLEDSAMYFCASSEGAGGSEVGNTIYFGEGSWLTVV.

The chain couples TRBV10-3 to TRBJ2-7, with 11 bases aligning to TRBD1. This CDR3 region has 15 residues. Trimming at V came to 6 bases and at J to 6 bases, leaving 10 bases not matched to a gene. CDR1 and CDR2 (germline): ENHRY, SYGVKD. In DNA, the CDR3 is TGTGCCATCAGGACGGGACAGGGGGTGATCAGCGAGCAGTACTTC. Residues: CAIRTGQGVISEQYF.

The chain recombines TRBV7-2 with TRBJ1-3, with a tentative D call TRBD1 (5 bases). The CDR3 sequence is 14 residues long. In germline, CDR1 is SGHTA, CDR2 FQGNSA. V was trimmed by 9 bases and J by 0 bases, leaving 12 bases between them. The CDR3 nucleotides read TGTGCCAGTCGGGGACCGCGCTCTGGAAACACCATATATTTT. Its translation: CASRGPRSGNTIYF.

The chain uses TRBV9 and TRBJ1-4; 7 bases fit TRBD1. CDR3 length equals 16 residues. Per the germline V gene, CDR1 is SGDLS and CDR2 is YYNGEE. Trimming cost V 4 bases and J 0 bases; bases outside gene matches: 6. Written as DNA, the CDR3 is TGTGCCAGCAGCACGAACAGGGGCGCAACTAATGAAAAACTGTTTTTT. This translates into CASSTNRGATNEKLFF.

This rearrangement joins TRBV6-5 to TRBJ1-1, with a weak D call TRBD1 (5 bases). The germline V and J ends were trimmed by 0 bases and 5 bases, with 10 bases remaining between them. Germline CDR1 MNHEY, CDR2 SVGAGI. CDR3 length: 14 amino acids. CDR3 DNA sequence: TGTGCCAGCAGTTACTCTGAAGGGGAGACTGAAGCTTTCTTT. Translation: CASSYSEGETEAFF.

This clone has a count of ten or more. The chain has TRBV4-1 and TRBJ1-3; possible D gene TRBD1, 6 bases. The CDR3 contains 17 residues. Germline V lookup: CDR1 MGHRA, CDR2 YSYEKL. The V gene lost 4 bases and the J gene lost 3 bases, with 19 bases spanning the gap. The CDR3 loop is CASSPGPGGRRGNTIYF. The CDR3 DNA reads TGCGCCAGCAGCCCCGGACCCGGGGGGCGTCGTGGAAACACCATATATTTT.

This clone was seen a handful of times. V gene TRBV7-3 combines with J gene TRBJ1-1; TRBD1 might be the D (5 bases). This CDR3 region has 15 residues. Trimming took 5 bases from V and 4 from J, leaving 17 bases between them. Germline CDR1 and CDR2: SGHTA and FQGTGA. CDR3 nucleotides: TGTGCCAGCAGCCAACGACCGGGGGAGACCACTGAAGCTTTCTTT. It is translated as CASSQRPGETTEAFF.

The rearrangement links TRBV3-1 (or the pseudogene TRBV3-2) to TRBJ2-3, with TRBD2 matching 10 bases. Germline-derived CDR1 and CDR2 are LGHDT and YNNKEL (reference sequence). The CDR3 is 16 residues long. V lost 4 bases and J lost 3; bases outside the gene matches: 7. CDR3 DNA sequence: TGTGCCAGCAGCCGTCATCTAGCGGGGGAAACAGATACGCAGTATTTT. Its protein is CASSRHLAGETDTQYF.

J is TRBJ1-3 and V is TRBV4-1, with 9 bases aligning to TRBD1. With V trimmed by 3 bases and J by 1 base, 1 base remained unmatched. The CDR3 runs to 15 residues. Germline V gene lookup returns CDR1 MGHRA and CDR2 YSYEKL. CDR3 loop: CASSQGQGSGNTIYF. The DNA for the CDR3 is TGCGCCAGCAGCCAGGGACAGGGTTCTGGAAACACCATATATTTT.

The V gene is TRBV19, the J gene TRBJ1-6; 9 nucleotides match TRBD1. Germline CDR1 and CDR2: LNHDA and SQIVND (reference sequence). The CDR3 totals 14 residues. Unmatched junction bases numbered 5, after V lost 5 bases and J lost 9 bases. The CDR3 DNA sequence: TGTGCCAGTAGTTCACAGGGGGCGGGTTCACCCCTCCACTTT. Translated, it gives CASSSQGAGSPLHF. The full variable domain, in which reference TRBV19 and TRBJ1-6 provide the parts outside the CDR3, is DGGITQSPKYLFRKEGQNVTLSCEQNLNHDAMYWYRQDPGQGLRLIYYSQIVNDFQKGDIAEGYSVSREKKESFPLTVTSAQKNPTAFYLCASSSQGAGSPLHFGNGTRLTVT.

This clone was counted only a few times. The chain has TRBV5-4 and TRBJ1-2; 8 bases are shared with TRBD1. The V segment lost 4 bases and the J segment 0 bases; nucleotides outside the gene matches: 8. Germline V gene sequence: CDR1 SGHNT, CDR2 YYREEE (reference sequence). The CDR3 consists of 16 residues. The CDR3 nucleotides read TGTGCCAGCAGCCAAGGACAGGGTACAGCTAACTATGGCTACACCTTC. It codes for CASSQGQGTANYGYTF.

The count of this clone is one. This chain joins TRBV12-3 or TRBV12-4 and TRBJ1-4; 8 bases match TRBD1. The CDR3 sequence is 13 residues long. Losses at the gene ends were 6 bases for V and 5 bases for J; bases not matched to a gene: 2. Here the CDR3 reads CASRQGGNEKLFF. The CDR3 nucleotides are TGTGCCAGCAGACAGGGGGGAAATGAAAAACTGTTTTTT.

This sequence joins TRBV5-8 and TRBJ2-2, with D unclear. The CDR3 sequence is 16 residues long. V was pared by 4 bases and J by 0 bases, with 13 bases between. Per germline, CDR1 SGHTS and CDR2 YDEGEE. CDR3 amino acids: CASSGSKIANTGELFF. Written as DNA, the CDR3 is TGTGCCAGCAGCGGTTCTAAAATTGCGAACACCGGGGAGCTGTTTTTT.